This TCR beta chain was obtained from a study of blood T cell repertoires in COVID-19. Across the whole study: Italy, Spain and the United States were the sources of the convalescent and acute COVID-19 samples. Sample material is recorded as cDNA or gDNA derived from T cells, B-cell-depleted T cells, or PBMCs.

Recruitment covered 25 or so US areas and drew participants whose ages spanned about 18 to 95 years. The study assigned cohorts using participant-reported clinical history. Sequencing was performed with immunoSEQ multiplex PCR; in TCRdb, only in-frame clones are kept and a portion is missing. Of approximately 380,000 clones in the sample, more than 85% were seen once. V was pared by 4 bases and J by 6 bases, with 10 bases of the junction left unmatched. Looked up from germline, CDR1 is ENHRY and CDR2 is SYGVKD. CDR3 length: 15 amino acids. The specimen was PBMCs or T cells enriched from blood (not recorded which). The sequence was obtained from a middle-aged woman who had been exposed to COVID-19. This sequence joins TRBV10-3 and TRBJ1-2; TRBD1 matches 8 bases. The chain's CDR3 is CAISVSGPGGDGYTF. For the CDR3, the DNA is TGTGCCATCAGTGTCTCGGGGCCAGGGGGCGATGGCTACACCTTC.